Sequencing of this T cell receptor (beta chain) was carried out in a study of blood T cell repertoires in COVID-19. About the study: Italy, Spain and the United States were the sources of the convalescent and acute COVID-19 samples. From T cells, B-cell-depleted T cells, or PBMCs came the material, which was cDNA or gDNA.

Trimming stripped 3 bases from V and 1 base from J, with 18 bases between. Germline CDR1 and CDR2: MDHEN and SYDVKM. The CDR3 length is 18 residues. The repertoire was sequenced with immunoSEQ multiplex PCR; TCRdb's copy has only in-frame clones and lacks some. The sample includes about 280,000 clones, approximately 85% seen only once; the top ten take 5% to 6.5%. The receptor's source is a man in his forties or fifties with active or convalescent COVID-19. Sequencing used peripheral blood. This rearrangement joins TRBV28 to TRBJ2-2, with D possibly TRBD2 on 6 matching bases. As DNA, the CDR3 is TGTGCCAGCAGTTTGGGCGGGTCCGGGGGTCGGAACACCGGGGAGCTGTTTTTT. Residues: CASSLGGSGGRNTGELFF.